This T cell receptor (beta chain) is from a study of blood T cell repertoires in COVID-19. The CDR3 contains 12 residues. Per germline, CDR1 SGHTA and CDR2 FQGNSA. The V gene end was trimmed by 6 bases and the J gene end by 7 bases; junction bases not matched to a gene: 6. Some clones are missing from TCRdb's copy, which holds only in-frame ones; the method was immunoSEQ multiplex PCR. The table records under 200,000 clones, roughly 80% of them present only once. The TCR sequence derives from a human donor in a cohort sampled during active COVID-19. Sequenced input: peripheral blood. The gene calls are TRBV7-2 and TRBJ2-7; 7 bases are shared with TRBD1. The CDR3 sequence is CASSYRGEEQYF. The CDR3 bases are TGTGCCAGCAGTTACAGGGGAGAAGAGCAGTACTTC.